This T cell receptor beta chain was profiled in a study of cytomegalovirus exposure and HLA in healthy donors. This PCR relied on a set of 60 Vbeta primers and 13 Jbeta primers. Using immunoSEQ multiplex PCR, the repertoire was profiled, and TCRdb retains in-frame clones only, with some absent. This table holds some 130,000 clones, roughly 75% found once. Notes on the study in general: Within an earlier analysis, most TCR beta V segments proved productive either about 90% or about 30% of the time. In a later analysis, at a false discovery rate of 0.05, 15,000 to 20,000 TCR beta sequences matched HLA alleles. The study flagged 150 to 200 TCR beta chains as cytomegalovirus-associated.

To note about this clone: As yet, its antigen is unknown. This CDR3 is missing its conserved last phenylalanine or tryptophan, likely due to a read error. Because the CDR3's place on the DNA is in doubt, the DNA is left out and the CDR3 is given as listed by TCRdb.

Looked up from germline, CDR1 is SSHAT and CDR2 is FNYEAQ (reference sequence). From its first to its last residue, the CDR3 has 10 amino acids. The material sequenced was PBMCs. The rearrangement joins TRBV7-7 to TRBJ2-7; the DNA was not compared with TRBD1, the D call given in the table. The receptor comes from a man younger than 40 in good health. CDR3 region: CASSLDGQPA.